This T cell receptor (beta chain) was captured by sequencing in a study of identical twins. No donor was unhealthy or non-Caucasian. With regard to this clonotype: Its specificity is not known.

Template switching added a universal primer site; cDNA carried unique molecular identifiers. In TCRdb, the 5' RACE reads were re-called with MiXCR into one record per CDR3 protein. This sample has 500,000 to 650,000 distinct CDR3 sequences; 20% to 25% occur once, and the top ten carry around 0.48%. Germline V lookup: CDR1 SGHRS, CDR2 YFSETQ. The junction had 10 bases not matched to a gene; V was cut back by 2 bases and J by 3 bases. This CDR3 spans 17 amino acids. Findings and limits, study-wide: Cross-sectional statistics, not tracking of the same donors, supported the conclusions.

These sequences were also reported in another study, on yellow fever vaccine responses in identical twins.

The chain couples TRBV5-1 to TRBJ2-3; 9 positions agree with TRBD2. The clonotype was recovered from a woman in her late teens or twenties in good health. Sequencing used CD4+ T cells sorted from blood. CDR3 residues: CASSFAASGIGTDTQYF. CDR3 nucleotides: TGCGCCAGCAGCTTCGCGGCTAGCGGGATTGGGACAGATACGCAGTATTTT. Full variable domain (missing parts from reference TRBV5-1 and TRBJ2-3): KAGVTQTPRYLIKTRGQQVTLSCSPISGHRSVSWYQQTPGQGLQFLFEYFSETQRNKGNFPGRFSGRQFSNSRSEMNVSTLELGDSALYLCASSFAASGIGTDTQYFGPGTRLTVL.